A selection of T cell receptor beta chains follows, all from one sample in a study of yellow fever vaccine responses in identical twins. In TCRdb, the RT-PCR reads were re-called with MiXCR into one record per CDR3 protein. This sample carries roughly 15,000 distinct CDR3 sequences, 70% to 85% of them seen once, and the ten largest clones take about 0.65%. The sequencing used T cells from blood (PBMCs), unsorted or a sorted subset (not recorded which), collected before or after yellow fever vaccination (not recorded which). These receptors all come from a woman younger than 35 who received the yellow fever vaccine. CDR3s include the opening cysteine and the closing phenylalanine or tryptophan. The D gene is left open where the match is weak. Expanded clones are given a class, and other clones once, few, many or no size at all.

TRBJ2-7,TRBV20-1,-,-,15,TGCAGTGCTACAGTTATAGGGACCCCACCCTACGAGCAGTACTTC,CSATVIGTPPYEQYF
TRBJ1-2,TRBV20-1,-,-,14,TGCAGTGCCCCAGGCCCCGGAAATAACTATGGCTACACCTTC,CSAPGPGNNYGYTF
TRBJ2-5,TRBV4-1,TRBD2,-,17,TGCGCCAGCAGCCAAGATACGGCTAGCGGGGAACGGGAGACCCAGTACTTC,CASSQDTASGERETQYF
TRBJ1-5,TRBV19,-,-,15,TGTGCCAGTAGTGCTGAGAGGGGAATCAATCAGCCCCAGCATTTT,CASSAERGINQPQHF
TRBJ2-3,TRBV2,-,-,14,TGTGCCAGCAAGAGGGAGGCGGGCACAGATACGCAGTATTTT,CASKREAGTDTQYF
TRBJ1-6,TRBV18,-,-,12,TGTGCCAGCTCACCACCGTTCGGCGAGCTCCACTTT,CASSPPFGELHF
TRBJ2-4,TRBV12-2,-,-,14,TGTGCAAGTCGCTTAACCCAGGGTTTGAACATTCAGTACTTC,CASRLTQGLNIQYF
TRBJ2-3,TRBV5-1,-,-,14,TGCGCCAGCAGCTTGGCAGCCGACACAGATACGCAGTATTTT,CASSLAADTDTQYF
TRBJ2-1,TRBV11-3,TRBD2,-,14,TGTGCCAGCAGCTATAGCGGGATCTACAATGAGCAGTTCTTC,CASSYSGIYNEQFF
TRBJ2-1,TRBV5-5,TRBD2,-,15,TGTGCCAGCATAAAGCGGGAGGACGCCTACAATGAGCAGTTCTTC,CASIKREDAYNEQFF
TRBJ2-1,TRBV7-2,-,-,13,TGTGCCAGCACCAAGACTTTGTACAATGAGCAGTTCTTC,CASTKTLYNEQFF
TRBJ2-5,TRBV20-1,TRBD2,-,13,TGCAGTGCTTCCCGGACTAGTCAAGAGACCCAGTACTTC,CSASRTSQETQYF
TRBJ2-7,TRBV20-1,-,once,10,TGCAGTGCCAAGAACTACGAGCAGTACTTC,CSAKNYEQYF
TRBJ1-2,TRBV29-1,-,-,13,TGCAGCGTTGAAGTCGGAAGTAACTATGGCTACACCTTC,CSVEVGSNYGYTF
TRBJ1-2,TRBV20-1,TRBD1,-,13,TGCAGTGCTTCTCGCTCAGGGGGCTATGGCTACACCTTC,CSASRSGGYGYTF
TRBJ2-3,TRBV5-1,-,-,14,TGCGCCAGCAGCATTAGGACTGGGACAGATACGCAGTATTTT,CASSIRTGTDTQYF
TRBJ1-1,TRBV14,TRBD1,once,18,TGTGCCAGCAGCCAAGATACCGGGACAGGGGGGTTTGGCACTGAAGCTTTCTTT,CASSQDTGTGGFGTEAFF
TRBJ2-3,TRBV5-4,TRBD2,-,16,TGTGCCAGCAGCTTGTATAGCGGGAGGGGGACAGATACGCAGTATTTT,CASSLYSGRGTDTQYF
TRBJ1-1,TRBV29-1,-,once,13,TGCAGCGTGGTGGTTTGGAGTGCCACTGAAGCTTTCTTT,CSVVVWSATEAFF
TRBJ2-5,TRBV19,-,once,13,TGTGCCAGTAGAAACGTGGGCCAAGAGACCCAGTACTTC,CASRNVGQETQYF
TRBJ1-4,TRBV7-9,TRBD1,-,14,TGTGCCAGCAGCCCCGGGACAGGGGGCGAAAAACTGTTTTTT,CASSPGTGGEKLFF
TRBJ1-1,TRBV11-2,-,-,14,TGTGCCAGCAGCAACCAGTGGGGGATGACTGAAGCTTTCTTT,CASSNQWGMTEAFF
TRBJ1-1,TRBV19,TRBD1,-,16,TGTGCCAGTAGCAGCAACCGGGACAGTTTGAACACTGAAGCTTTCTTT,CASSSNRDSLNTEAFF